The 30 T cell receptor beta chains below come from one sample, sequenced in a study of blood T cell repertoires in COVID-19. Libraries were prepared by immunoSEQ multiplex PCR; TCRdb keeps only in-frame clonotypes and omits some of them. The sample shows over 120,000 clones, around nine tenths of them seen only once. Material for sequencing was peripheral blood. These receptors were obtained from a woman in her forties or fifties with active or convalescent COVID-19.

This sequence joins TRBV5-1 and TRBJ1-3; D might be TRBD1 (5 bases). Germline V gives CDR1 SGHRS, CDR2 YFSETQ. V lost 1 base and J lost 0, with 14 bases in between. This CDR3 has 17 residues. The CDR3 spells CASSLTGGGSSGNTIYF. Here the CDR3 DNA reads TGCGCCAGCAGCTTGACAGGTGGTGGTAGCTCTGGAAACACCATATATTTT.

The chain joins TRBV19 to TRBJ1-6, with a tentative D call TRBD1 (6 bases). The CDR3 sequence is 14 residues long. Germline V gene sequence: CDR1 LNHDA, CDR2 SQIVND (reference sequence). V was shortened by 3 bases and J by 9 bases, with 12 bases between the two germline ends. The CDR3 spells CASSMMVRGSPLHF. CDR3 nucleotide sequence: TGTGCCAGTAGTATGATGGTCAGGGGTTCACCCCTCCACTTT.

The chain has TRBV30 and TRBJ2-7, with TRBD1 identical over 7 bases. This CDR3 contains 16 residues. The germline V gene encodes CDR1 GTSNPN and CDR2 SVGIG (reference sequence). V was clipped by 3 bases and J by 0 bases; unmatched bases: 11. The CDR3 coding sequence is TGTGCCTGGAGAGACAGGGAACTTCTGTACTCCTACGAGCAGTACTTC. Residues: CAWRDRELLYSYEQYF.

This clone has more than one count but fewer than ten. The chain uses TRBV7-9 and TRBJ2-7; 8 bases fit TRBD1. The CDR3 is 13 residues long. V lost 5 bases, J lost 6 bases, and 6 bases stayed unmatched. Per germline, CDR1 SEHNR and CDR2 FQNEAQ (reference sequence). CDR3 nucleotide sequence: TGTGCCAGCAGCCCCGGACAGGGAACCGAGCAGTACTTC. It is translated as CASSPGQGTEQYF. Full variable domain (outside the CDR3, taken from reference TRBV7-9 and TRBJ2-7): DTGVSQNPRHKITKRGQNVTFRCDPISEHNRLYWYRQTLGQGPEFLTYFQNEAQLEKSRLLSDRFSAERPKGSFSTLEIQRTEQGDSAMYLCASSPGQGTEQYFGPGTRLTVT.

Concerning this clone: The sample contains more than one DNA sequence encoding this CDR3. The chain links TRBV3-1 (or the pseudogene TRBV3-2) to TRBJ2-7; TRBD1 is a possible D gene (6 bases). The CDR3 extends over 14 amino acids. Trimming stripped 1 base from V and 2 bases from J, with 9 bases between. Germline-derived CDR1 and CDR2 are LGHDT and YNNKEL (reference sequence). As DNA, the CDR3 is TGTGCCAGCAGCCAAGCTACAGGGCCCTACGAGCAGTACTTC. It is translated as CASSQATGPYEQYF.

This clone was found once. V is TRBV9 and J is TRBJ2-1; 7 bases are shared with TRBD2. J was trimmed by 1 base and V by 2 bases; bases with no gene match: 3. The CDR3 extends over 15 amino acids. Germline V gene sequence: CDR1 SGDLS, CDR2 YYNGEE. The CDR3 nucleotides are TGTGCCAGCAGCGTGGGAGCGGGATCCTACAATGAGCAGTTCTTC. It yields the protein CASSVGAGSYNEQFF.

This chain joins TRBV5-6 and TRBJ1-2; TRBD1 matches at 9 bases. Losses at the gene ends were 3 bases for V and 6 bases for J; bases not matched to a gene: 3. The CDR3 extends over 13 amino acids. Germline V lookup: CDR1 SGHDT, CDR2 YYEEEE. In nucleotides, the CDR3 is TGTGCCAGCAGCTCCGGACAGGGGAATGGCTACACCTTC. This codes for CASSSGQGNGYTF.

The rearrangement links TRBV27 to TRBJ2-3; 11 nucleotides line up with TRBD1. The CDR3 is 17 amino acids. The V and J ends lost 6 bases and 2 bases, in that order; junction bases with no gene match: 10. In germline, CDR1 is MNHEY, CDR2 SMNVEV (reference sequence). The CDR3 nucleotides read TGTGCCAGCAGGGTAACCGGGACAGGGGGTTCCACAGATACGCAGTATTTT. This encodes CASRVTGTGGSTDTQYF.

This clone was seen a handful of times. The V gene is TRBV2, the J gene TRBJ1-5, with 9 nucleotides matching TRBD1. This CDR3 has 16 residues. Unmatched junction bases numbered 7, after V lost 6 bases and J lost 1 base. Germline V lookup: CDR1 SNHLY, CDR2 FYNNEI. The CDR3 reads CASSAAGTGSNQPQHF. The CDR3 region has the DNA TGTGCCAGCAGCGCCGCCGGGACAGGGAGCAATCAGCCCCAGCATTTT. The whole variable domain, filled in from reference TRBV2 and TRBJ1-5, reads EPEVTQTPSHQVTQMGQEVILRCVPISNHLYFYWYRQILGQKVEFLVSFYNNEISEKSEIFDDQFSVERPDGSNFTLKIRSTKLEDSAMYFCASSAAGTGSNQPQHFGDGTRLSIL.

V usage is TRBV19 and J usage is TRBJ1-5; TRBD1 aligns across 7 bases. CDR1 and CDR2 from the germline V gene are LNHDA and SQIVND (reference sequence). Losses at the gene ends were 4 bases for V and 1 base for J; bases not matched to a gene: 7. The CDR3 spans 16 residues. CDR3 protein: CASSTRQGASNQPQHF. Written as DNA, the CDR3 is TGTGCCAGTAGTACCCGACAGGGAGCAAGCAATCAGCCCCAGCATTTT.

About this clone: Other DNA sequences from this sample encode an identical CDR3 as well. The V and J genes are TRBV5-1 and TRBJ2-3, with 13 bases lining up with TRBD2. The germline V gene has CDR1 SGHRS and CDR2 YFSETQ. V was pared by 3 bases and J by 2 bases, with 3 bases of the junction left unmatched. This CDR3 region has 16 residues. In nucleotides, the CDR3 is TGCGCCAGCAGCTGGGGGACTAGCGGGACCACAGATACGCAGTATTTT. Amino acids: CASSWGTSGTTDTQYF.

The V and J genes are TRBV4-1 and TRBJ1-2; perhaps TRBD1 as D (5 bases). The CDR3 covers 14 residues. Germline V gene sequence: CDR1 MGHRA, CDR2 YSYEKL. Trimming took 4 bases from V and 1 from J, leaving 10 bases between them. The CDR3 sequence: CASSPIGGNYGYTF. CDR3 bases: TGCGCCAGCAGCCCTATCGGGGGTAACTATGGCTACACCTTC.

The gene calls are TRBV5-4 and TRBJ2-1, with 7 nucleotides matching TRBD2. The junction had 7 bases not matched to a gene; V was cut back by 3 bases and J by 7 bases. CDR1 is SGHNT and CDR2 is YYREEE in the germline V gene (reference sequence). This CDR3 is 14 amino acids long. The CDR3 spells CASSYGLESNEQFF. For the CDR3, the DNA is TGTGCCAGCAGCTATGGACTAGAATCGAATGAGCAGTTCTTC.

This chain uses TRBV9 with TRBJ2-1; the D gene is possibly TRBD1 (7 bases). Trimming cost V 3 bases and J 7 bases, with 29 bases left between them. The CDR3 runs 19 residues. Germline V gene data show CDR1 as SGDLS and CDR2 as YYNGEE. This CDR3 is CASSERGDPYRGEPNEQFF. In nucleotides, the CDR3 is TGTGCCAGCAGCGAGAGGGGGGATCCCTACAGGGGCGAACCGAATGAGCAGTTCTTC. Full variable domain (rest looked up from reference TRBV9 and TRBJ2-1): DSGVTQTPKHLITATGQRVTLRCSPRSGDLSVYWYQQSLDQGLQFLIQYYNGEERAKGNILERFSAQQFPDLHSELNLSSLELGDSALYFCASSERGDPYRGEPNEQFFGPGTRLTVL.

This chain connects TRBV28 to TRBJ2-7; weak D call: TRBD1 (6 bases). Trimming removed 1 base at V and 0 bases at J, with 10 bases between. Germline lookup yields CDR1 MDHEN and CDR2 SYDVKM. The CDR3 has 15 amino acids. The DNA of the CDR3 is TGTGCCAGCAGTTTATACAGGGCTGCCTCCTACGAGCAGTACTTC. As protein: CASSLYRAASYEQYF.

The chain combines TRBV19 with TRBJ1-5; possibly TRBD1 for D (6 bases). The CDR3 covers 15 residues. Germline loops: CDR1 LNHDA, CDR2 SQIVND (reference sequence). Trimming pared 6 bases from V and 4 bases from J, leaving 16 bases between. CDR3 sequence (DNA): TGTGCCAGTAGGGGGGCAGTGTCAGGGAATCAGCCCCAGCATTTT. This gives the protein CASRGAVSGNQPQHF.

The CDR3 protein is CASRGQGGEQFF. In DNA form, the CDR3 reads TGTGCCAGCAGAGGACAGGGAGGTGAGCAGTTCTTC. This rearrangement joins TRBV28 to TRBJ2-1; 8 bases fit TRBD1. CDR3 length equals 12 residues. Germline-derived CDR1 and CDR2 are MDHEN and SYDVKM. Trimming at V came to 6 bases and at J to 9 bases, leaving 4 bases not matched to a gene.

The V gene is TRBV18, the J gene TRBJ2-5; 7 bases are a match to TRBD1. V dropped 3 bases and J dropped 6; count of bases not matched to a gene: 25. Germline V lookup: CDR1 KGHSH, CDR2 LQKENI. This CDR3 has 20 residues. The CDR3 nucleotides are TGTGCCAGCTCACCCCGATCTTTTAGTCCCACGCGAGGGACAGCGCAGACCCAGTACTTC. Encoded protein: CASSPRSFSPTRGTAQTQYF. Together with reference TRBV18 and TRBJ2-5, the CDR3 gives the full variable domain: NAGVMQNPRHLVRRRGQEARLRCSPMKGHSHVYWYRQLPEEGLKFMVYLQKENIIDESGMPKERFSAEFPKEGPSILRIQQVVRGDSAAYFCASSPRSFSPTRGTAQTQYFGPGTRLLVL.

The rearrangement links TRBV4-1 to TRBJ2-1; TRBD2 is a possible D gene (5 bases). CDR3 length equals 17 residues. Germline V lookup: CDR1 MGHRA, CDR2 YSYEKL. Trimming took 3 bases from V and 5 from J, leaving 20 bases between them. Here the CDR3 DNA reads TGCGCCAGCAGCCAGCCCATCACGGGGAGTCGCAACAATGAGCAGTTCTTC. Its translation is CASSQPITGSRNNEQFF.

V is TRBV29-1 and J is TRBJ2-5; D is unresolved. The CDR3 totals 11 residues. Germline CDR1 and CDR2: SQVTM and ANQGSEA. The V end lost 2 bases, the J end lost 4 bases, and 5 bases lay between the germline ends. The CDR3 DNA follows: TGCAGCGTTGAAATCGGAGAGACCCAGTACTTC. This sequence encodes CSVEIGETQYF.

This clone was picked up one time. The chain is built from TRBV7-6 and TRBJ2-2; D may be TRBD1 (5 bases). V lost 4 bases, J lost 4 bases, and 19 bases lay in between. CDR1 and CDR2 from the germline V gene are SGHVS and FNYEAQ. The CDR3 runs 17 residues. The CDR3 reads CASSSRVGLDPTGELFF. In DNA, the CDR3 is TGTGCCAGCAGCTCCAGGGTGGGGCTAGATCCCACCGGGGAGCTGTTTTTT.

This chain links TRBV19 with TRBJ2-7; TRBD2 aligns across 7 bases. Germline V gene lookup returns CDR1 LNHDA and CDR2 SQIVND (reference sequence). The J segment lost 4 bases and the V segment lost 7 bases, leaving 10 bases of the junction unmatched. The CDR3 consists of 14 residues. The CDR3 loop reads CASTRASGGYEQYF. DNA of the CDR3: TGTGCCAGTACAAGGGCTAGCGGTGGGTACGAGCAGTACTTC.

The chain joins TRBV30 to TRBJ1-1; no clear D. The V end was cut by 2 bases, the J end by 3 bases, with 10 bases between. Germline CDR1 reads GTSNPN; CDR2 reads SVGIG (reference sequence). The CDR3 sequence is 13 residues long. CDR3 coding DNA: TGTGCCTGGAGTCGGGGAGGATACACTGAAGCTTTCTTT. Its translation is CAWSRGGYTEAFF.

V gene TRBV28 combines with J gene TRBJ2-6; tentatively, D is TRBD2 (6 bases). V lost 3 bases to trimming and J lost 4 bases, with 10 bases between them. Germline V gene data show CDR1 as MDHEN and CDR2 as SYDVKM. The CDR3 loop spans 15 amino acids. The chain's CDR3 is CASSLSGDGANVLTF. CDR3 bases: TGTGCCAGCAGTTTGTCGGGGGACGGGGCCAACGTCCTGACTTTC.

The CDR3 coding sequence is TGTGCCAGCAGTGAAATAATAACGGGACTAGGGGCGACGGGCACAGATACGCAGTATTTT. Its protein is CASSEIITGLGATGTDTQYF. V and J are TRBV2 and TRBJ2-3, with 8 positions matching TRBD2. Trimming removed 2 bases from V and 1 base from J; junction bases left unmatched: 17. The CDR3 has 20 amino acids. Germline V gene data show CDR1 as SNHLY and CDR2 as FYNNEI.

This chain links TRBV23-1 with TRBJ2-2, with unresolved D. TRBV23-1 is an ORF, and what it does is uncertain. Trimming removed 0 bases at V and 0 bases at J, with 8 bases between. This CDR3 is 16 amino acids long. The CDR3 nucleotides read TGCGCCAGCAGTCAATCAGAGCCATCGAACACCGGGGAGCTGTTTTTT. Translation: CASSQSEPSNTGELFF.

This sequence joins TRBV5-1 and TRBJ1-1; D is unclear. From germline, CDR1 is SGHRS and CDR2 YFSETQ. V was pared by 6 bases and J by 0 bases, with 15 bases between. There are 15 residues in the CDR3. CDR3 in DNA: TGCGCCAGCACCGTTACCGGGATCGTGAACACTGAAGCTTTCTTT. This translates into CASTVTGIVNTEAFF.

The genes are TRBV5-4 and TRBJ2-5; TRBD1 agrees at 8 bases. CDR1 is SGHNT, CDR2 YYREEE, per germline (reference sequence). This CDR3 region has 13 residues. The ends lost 5 bases at V and 3 bases at J; junction bases unmatched: 3. The CDR3 sequence is CASRQGQEETQYF. The CDR3 DNA is TGTGCCAGCAGGCAGGGACAGGAAGAGACCCAGTACTTC.

The chain couples TRBV5-1 to TRBJ2-2; TRBD2 matches 8 bases. CDR1 SGHRS and CDR2 YFSETQ come from the germline V gene. J gave up 6 bases and V 3 bases, and 7 bases lay outside the gene matches. The CDR3 runs to 15 residues. The CDR3: CASSSGTSWSGELFF. DNA for the CDR3: TGCGCCAGCAGCTCTGGGACTAGTTGGTCCGGGGAGCTGTTTTTT. The complete variable domain, with remaining parts taken from reference TRBV5-1 and TRBJ2-2, reads KAGVTQTPRYLIKTRGQQVTLSCSPISGHRSVSWYQQTPGQGLQFLFEYFSETQRNKGNFPGRFSGRQFSNSRSEMNVSTLELGDSALYLCASSSGTSWSGELFFGEGSRLTVL.

This clone has more than one count but fewer than ten. This rearrangement joins TRBV15 to TRBJ2-1; the D gene is possibly TRBD2 (6 bases). The germline V gene encodes CDR1 LNHNV and CDR2 YYDKDF (reference sequence). Trimming took 1 base from V and 7 from J, leaving 11 bases between them. The CDR3 is 14 amino acids. CDR3 nucleotide sequence: TGTGCCACCAGCAGAGTGGGGGGAATTAATGAGCAGTTCTTC. Its translation is CATSRVGGINEQFF. Full variable domain (rest looked up from reference TRBV15 and TRBJ2-1): DAMVIQNPRYQVTQFGKPVTLSCSQTLNHNVMYWYQQKSSQAPKLLFHYYDKDFNNEADTPDNFQSRRPNTSFCFLDIRSPGLGDTAMYLCATSRVGGINEQFFGPGTRLTVL.